This TCR beta chain originates from a study of CD8+ T cells in alopecia areata. Background on the study: Treated patients took oral tofacitinib at 5 to 10 mg twice daily.

This clone came up a few times. The antigen is not known. The treatment denotes: oral pan-JAK inhibitor, 5-10 mg twice daily. Alopecia areata patients provided lesional scalp punch biopsies and peripheral blood. RNA extraction and reverse transcription yielded cDNA as sequencing template. TCRdb's copy holds only in-frame clones and misses some; the assay was immunoSEQ multiplex PCR. The data contain about 190,000 clones, more than 55% of them singletons. General study findings and limits: Treatment with tofacitinib significantly lowered scalp clonality and reduced expanded CD8+ clones among the top 100. The study also sequences resident alphabeta T cells of normal skin in scalp samples.

This CDR3 comprises 11 residues. The germline CDR1 and CDR2 sequences are SNHLY and FYNNEI. Trimming took off 2 bases at V and 5 bases at J, with 3 bases between the two ends. The starting material was CD4+ T cells sorted from blood, obtained at week 4, from a patient treated with tofacitinib. The chain employs TRBV2 and TRBJ2-5; D is ambiguous. This clonotype was sampled from a human donor with alopecia areata. The chain's CDR3 is CASSESETQYF. The CDR3 DNA sequence: TGTGCCAGCAGTGAATCGGAGACCCAGTACTTC.